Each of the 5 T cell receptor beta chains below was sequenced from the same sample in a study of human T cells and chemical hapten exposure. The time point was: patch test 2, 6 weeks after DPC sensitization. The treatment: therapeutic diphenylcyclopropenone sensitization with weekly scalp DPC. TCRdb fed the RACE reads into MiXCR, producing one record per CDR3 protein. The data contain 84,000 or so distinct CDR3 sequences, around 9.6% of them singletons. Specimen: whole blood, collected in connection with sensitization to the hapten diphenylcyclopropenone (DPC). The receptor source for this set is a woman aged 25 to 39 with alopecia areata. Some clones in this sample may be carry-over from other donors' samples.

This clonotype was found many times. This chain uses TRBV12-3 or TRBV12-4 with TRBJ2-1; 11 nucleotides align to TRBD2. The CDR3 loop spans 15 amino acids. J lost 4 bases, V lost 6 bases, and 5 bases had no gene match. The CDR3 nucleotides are TGTGCCAGCAGCCCGACTAGCGGGGTTTACAATGAGCAGTTCTTC. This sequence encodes CASSPTSGVYNEQFF.

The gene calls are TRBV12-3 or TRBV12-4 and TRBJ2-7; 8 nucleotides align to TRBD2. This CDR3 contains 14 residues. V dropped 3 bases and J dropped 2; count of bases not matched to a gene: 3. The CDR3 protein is CASSLAGGTYEQYF. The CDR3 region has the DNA TGTGCCAGCAGTTTGGCGGGGGGAACCTACGAGCAGTACTTC.

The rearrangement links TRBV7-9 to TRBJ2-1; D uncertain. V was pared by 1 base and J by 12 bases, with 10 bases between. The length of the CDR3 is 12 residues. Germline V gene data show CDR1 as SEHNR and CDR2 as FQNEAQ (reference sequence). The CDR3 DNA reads TGTGCCAGCAGCTTAGGGCGCGATGTGCAGTTCTTC. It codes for CASSLGRDVQFF. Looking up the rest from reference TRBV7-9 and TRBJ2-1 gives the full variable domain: DTGVSQNPRHKITKRGQNVTFRCDPISEHNRLYWYRQTLGQGPEFLTYFQNEAQLEKSRLLSDRFSAERPKGSFSTLEIQRTEQGDSAMYLCASSLGRDVQFFGPGTRLTVL.

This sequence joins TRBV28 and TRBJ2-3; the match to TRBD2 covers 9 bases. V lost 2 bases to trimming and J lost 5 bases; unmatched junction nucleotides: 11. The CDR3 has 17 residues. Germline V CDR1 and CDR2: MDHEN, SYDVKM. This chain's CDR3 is CASSLHGGGARVDTQYF. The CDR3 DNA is TGTGCCAGCAGTTTACATGGCGGGGGGGCCCGGGTAGATACGCAGTATTTT.

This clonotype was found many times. The CDR3 DNA follows: TGTGCCAGCAGTCCGTATGAGGGCACTGAAGCTTTCTTT. It is translated as CASSPYEGTEAFF. The chain joins TRBV2 to TRBJ1-1, with D unclear. The germline V gene has CDR1 SNHLY and CDR2 FYNNEI. The V and J ends lost 5 bases and 4 bases respectively, with 11 bases between them. The CDR3 loop spans 13 amino acids.